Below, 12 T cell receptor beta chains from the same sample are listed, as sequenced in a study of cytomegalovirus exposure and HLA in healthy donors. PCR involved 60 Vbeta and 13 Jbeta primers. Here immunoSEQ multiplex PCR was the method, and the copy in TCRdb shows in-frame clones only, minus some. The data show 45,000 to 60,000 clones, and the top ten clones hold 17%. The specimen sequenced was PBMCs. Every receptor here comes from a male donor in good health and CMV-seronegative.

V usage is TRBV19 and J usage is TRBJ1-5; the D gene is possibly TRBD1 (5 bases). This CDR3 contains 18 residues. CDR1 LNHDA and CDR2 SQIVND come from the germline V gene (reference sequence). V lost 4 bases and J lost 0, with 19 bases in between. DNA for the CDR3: TGTGCCAGTAGTAATTCGCCTATTCAGGGTTATAGCAATCAGCCCCAGCATTTT. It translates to CASSNSPIQGYSNQPQHF.

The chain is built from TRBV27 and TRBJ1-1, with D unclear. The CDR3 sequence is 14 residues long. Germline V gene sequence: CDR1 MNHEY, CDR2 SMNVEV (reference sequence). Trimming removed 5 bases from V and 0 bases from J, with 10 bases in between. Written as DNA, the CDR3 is TGTGCCAGCAGTCAAGGACTCCTGAACACTGAAGCTTTCTTT. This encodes CASSQGLLNTEAFF.

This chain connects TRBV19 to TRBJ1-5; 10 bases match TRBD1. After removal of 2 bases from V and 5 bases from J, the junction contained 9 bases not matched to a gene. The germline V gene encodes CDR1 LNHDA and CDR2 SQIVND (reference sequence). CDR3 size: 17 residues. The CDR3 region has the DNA TGTGCCAGTAGTATACCCCGGACAGGGGGTTCCTATCAGCCCCAGCATTTT. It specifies CASSIPRTGGSYQPQHF.

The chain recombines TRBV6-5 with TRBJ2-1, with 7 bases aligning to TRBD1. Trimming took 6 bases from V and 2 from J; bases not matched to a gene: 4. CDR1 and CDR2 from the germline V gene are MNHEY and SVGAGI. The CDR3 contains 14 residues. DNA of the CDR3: TGTGCCAGCAGCAGGACAGGACCCTACAATGAGCAGTTCTTC. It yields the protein CASSRTGPYNEQFF.

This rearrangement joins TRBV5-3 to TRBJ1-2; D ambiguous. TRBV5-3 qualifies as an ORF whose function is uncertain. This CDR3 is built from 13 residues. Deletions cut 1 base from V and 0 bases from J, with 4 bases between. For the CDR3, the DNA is TGTGCCAGAAGCTTGAGAGCTAACTATGGCTACACCTTC. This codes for CARSLRANYGYTF.

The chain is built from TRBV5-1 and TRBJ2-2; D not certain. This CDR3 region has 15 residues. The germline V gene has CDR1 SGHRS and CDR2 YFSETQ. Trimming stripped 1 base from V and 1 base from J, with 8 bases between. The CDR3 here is CASSLWAGNTGELFF. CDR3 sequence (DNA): TGCGCCAGCAGCTTGTGGGCAGGGAACACCGGGGAGCTGTTTTTT.

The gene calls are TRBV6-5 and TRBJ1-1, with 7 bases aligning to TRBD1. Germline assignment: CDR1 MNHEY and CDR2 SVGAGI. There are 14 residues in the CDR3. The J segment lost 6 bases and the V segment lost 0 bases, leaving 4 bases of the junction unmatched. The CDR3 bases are TGTGCCAGCAGTTACTCGGGGACAGCATCTGAAGCTTTCTTT. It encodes CASSYSGTASEAFF.

The CDR3 sequence: CASRRPGSGNTIYF. CDR3 sequence (DNA): TGTGCCAGCCGACGACCAGGGTCTGGAAACACCATATATTTT. The chain employs TRBV9 and TRBJ1-3; a possible D gene is TRBD1 (5 bases). The V gene's germline CDR1 is SGDLS and CDR2 YYNGEE. CDR3 length: 14 residues. With 7 bases removed from V and 1 base from J, the gap between germline ends came to 12 bases.

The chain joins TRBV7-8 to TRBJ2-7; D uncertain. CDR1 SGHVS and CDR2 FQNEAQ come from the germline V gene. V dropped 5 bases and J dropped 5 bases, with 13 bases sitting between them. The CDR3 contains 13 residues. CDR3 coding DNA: TGTGCCAGCAGCCCCCGATTTCAGGACGAGCAGTACTTC. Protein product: CASSPRFQDEQYF.

DNA of the CDR3: TGCGCCAGCAGCTGGGACCCGGGACAGGGTGCGGAGACCCAGTACTTC. This codes for CASSWDPGQGAETQYF. The chain employs TRBV5-1 and TRBJ2-5; 9 nucleotides align to TRBD1. This CDR3 is 16 amino acids long. Germline loops: CDR1 SGHRS, CDR2 YFSETQ. The J segment lost 5 bases and the V segment lost 3 bases, leaving 11 bases of the junction unmatched. The variable domain in full, completed from reference TRBV5-1 and TRBJ2-5, reads KAGVTQTPRYLIKTRGQQVTLSCSPISGHRSVSWYQQTPGQGLQFLFEYFSETQRNKGNFPGRFSGRQFSNSRSEMNVSTLELGDSALYLCASSWDPGQGAETQYFGPGTRLLVL.

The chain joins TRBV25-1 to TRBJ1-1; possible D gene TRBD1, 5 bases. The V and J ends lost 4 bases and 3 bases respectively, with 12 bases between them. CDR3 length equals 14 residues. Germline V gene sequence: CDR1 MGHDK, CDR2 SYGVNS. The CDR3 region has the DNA TGTGCCAGCAGTGTTAGGGGTAGTGACACTGAAGCTTTCTTT. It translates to CASSVRGSDTEAFF.

The CDR3 here is CARSLWTGGYHQGYTF. Written as DNA, the CDR3 is TGTGCCAGAAGCTTATGGACAGGGGGATATCATCAGGGCTACACCTTC. The rearrangement uses TRBV5-3 and TRBJ1-2, with TRBD1 matching over 10 bases. TRBV5-3 is an ORF, with its function uncertain. V shed 2 bases and J 8 bases; nucleotides not matched to a gene: 12. The CDR3 runs 16 residues.